This T cell receptor beta chain was identified during a study of T cells after yellow fever vaccination. Ten or more counts support this clonotype. V lost 3 bases, J lost 3 bases, and 15 bases lay in between. The CDR3 has 15 residues. Germline CDR1 and CDR2: MNHEY and SMNVEV (reference sequence). Synthesis of TCR cDNA relied on 5'RACE template switching, which attached a universal primer site and UMIs. TCRdb re-called the 5' RACE reads through MiXCR, storing one row per CDR3 protein. The sample contains over 300,000 distinct CDR3 sequences, roughly 4% of which appear only once. The specimen was PBMCs, collected on the day of the yellow fever booster vaccination. The receptor was isolated from a man aged 18 to 35 who received the YFV17D yellow fever vaccine. The V call is TRBV27, the J call TRBJ2-7; D unclear. This CDR3 reads CASSFDMPGFYEQYF. In DNA form, the CDR3 reads TGTGCCAGCAGTTTTGACATGCCCGGCTTCTACGAGCAGTACTTC.